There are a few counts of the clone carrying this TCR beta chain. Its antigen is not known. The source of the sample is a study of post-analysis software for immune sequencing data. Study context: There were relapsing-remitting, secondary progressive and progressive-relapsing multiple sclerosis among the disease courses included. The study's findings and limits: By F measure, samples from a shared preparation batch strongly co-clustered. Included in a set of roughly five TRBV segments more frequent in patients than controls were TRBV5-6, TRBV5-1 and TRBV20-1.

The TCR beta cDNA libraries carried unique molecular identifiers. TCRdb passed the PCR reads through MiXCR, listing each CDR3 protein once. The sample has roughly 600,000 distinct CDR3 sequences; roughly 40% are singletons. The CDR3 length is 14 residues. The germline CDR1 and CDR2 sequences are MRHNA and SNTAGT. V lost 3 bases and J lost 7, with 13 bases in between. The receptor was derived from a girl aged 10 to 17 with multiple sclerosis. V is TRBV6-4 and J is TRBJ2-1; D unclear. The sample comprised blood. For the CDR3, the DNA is TGTGCCAGCAGTGAAGGGTCTTCTGGGAATGAGCAGTTCTTC. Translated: CASSEGSSGNEQFF.